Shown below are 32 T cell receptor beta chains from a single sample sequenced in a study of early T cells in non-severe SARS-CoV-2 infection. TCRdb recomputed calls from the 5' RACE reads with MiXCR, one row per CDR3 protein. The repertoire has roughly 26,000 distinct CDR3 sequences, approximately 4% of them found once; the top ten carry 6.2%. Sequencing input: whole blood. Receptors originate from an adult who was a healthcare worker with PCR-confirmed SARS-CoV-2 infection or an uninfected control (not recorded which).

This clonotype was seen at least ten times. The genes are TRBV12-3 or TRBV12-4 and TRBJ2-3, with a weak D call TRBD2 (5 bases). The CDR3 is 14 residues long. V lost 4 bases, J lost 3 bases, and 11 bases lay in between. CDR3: CASSSSSSTDTQYF. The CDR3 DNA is TGTGCCAGCAGTTCCTCTAGCTCGACAGATACGCAGTATTTT.

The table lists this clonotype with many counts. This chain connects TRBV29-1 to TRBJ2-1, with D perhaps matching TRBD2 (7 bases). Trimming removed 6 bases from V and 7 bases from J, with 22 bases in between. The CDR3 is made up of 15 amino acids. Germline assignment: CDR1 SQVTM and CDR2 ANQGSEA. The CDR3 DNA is TGCAGCGTGAGGACGGGGGGCCCTAATAAAAATGAGCAGTTCTTC. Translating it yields CSVRTGGPNKNEQFF.

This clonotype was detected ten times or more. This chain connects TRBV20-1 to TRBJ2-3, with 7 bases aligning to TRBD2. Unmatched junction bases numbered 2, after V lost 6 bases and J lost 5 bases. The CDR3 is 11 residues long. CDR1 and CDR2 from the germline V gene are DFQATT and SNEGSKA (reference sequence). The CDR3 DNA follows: TGCAGTGCCCGGACTAGAGATACGCAGTATTTT. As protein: CSARTRDTQYF.

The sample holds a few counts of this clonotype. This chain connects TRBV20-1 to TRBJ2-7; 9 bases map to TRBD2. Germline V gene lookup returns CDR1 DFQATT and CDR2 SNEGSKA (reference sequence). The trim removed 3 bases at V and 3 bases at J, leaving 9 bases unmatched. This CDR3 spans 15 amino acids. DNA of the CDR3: TGCAGTGCTAGGAGAGGTGCGGGAGGGGACTACGAGCAGTACTTC. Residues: CSARRGAGGDYEQYF.

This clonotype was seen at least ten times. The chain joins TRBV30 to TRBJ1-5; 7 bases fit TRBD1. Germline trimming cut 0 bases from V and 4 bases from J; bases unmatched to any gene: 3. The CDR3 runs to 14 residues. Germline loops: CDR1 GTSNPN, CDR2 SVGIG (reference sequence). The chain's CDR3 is CAWSVETGNQPQHF. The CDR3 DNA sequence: TGTGCCTGGAGTGTTGAGACAGGGAATCAGCCCCAGCATTTT.

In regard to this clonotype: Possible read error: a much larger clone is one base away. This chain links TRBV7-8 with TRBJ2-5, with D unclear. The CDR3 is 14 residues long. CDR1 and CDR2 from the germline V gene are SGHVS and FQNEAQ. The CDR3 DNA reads TGTGCCAACAGCGTCCAGGTTCTCCAAGAGACCCAGTACTTC. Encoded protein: CANSVQVLQETQYF.

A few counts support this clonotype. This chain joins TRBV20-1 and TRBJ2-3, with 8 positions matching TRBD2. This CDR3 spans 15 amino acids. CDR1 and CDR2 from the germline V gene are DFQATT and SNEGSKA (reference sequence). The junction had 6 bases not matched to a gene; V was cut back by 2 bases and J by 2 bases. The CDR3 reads CSARQLAAFTDTQYF. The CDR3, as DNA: TGCAGTGCTAGACAACTAGCGGCTTTCACAGATACGCAGTATTTT.

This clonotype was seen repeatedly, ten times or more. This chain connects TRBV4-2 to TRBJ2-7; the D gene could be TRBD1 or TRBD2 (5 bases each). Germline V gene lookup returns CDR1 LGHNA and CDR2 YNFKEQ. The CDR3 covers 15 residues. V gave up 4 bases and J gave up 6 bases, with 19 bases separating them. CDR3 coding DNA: TGTGCCAGCAGCCCCGGGGACGCCGAATTCCGCGAGCAGTACTTC. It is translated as CASSPGDAEFREQYF.

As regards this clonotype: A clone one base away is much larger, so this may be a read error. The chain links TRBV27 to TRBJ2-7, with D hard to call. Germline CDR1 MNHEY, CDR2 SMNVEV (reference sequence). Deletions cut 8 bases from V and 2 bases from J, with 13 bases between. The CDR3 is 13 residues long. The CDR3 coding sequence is TGTGCCAGCCCCATTTCCCCTACCTACGAGCAGTACTTC. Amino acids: CASPISPTYEQYF.

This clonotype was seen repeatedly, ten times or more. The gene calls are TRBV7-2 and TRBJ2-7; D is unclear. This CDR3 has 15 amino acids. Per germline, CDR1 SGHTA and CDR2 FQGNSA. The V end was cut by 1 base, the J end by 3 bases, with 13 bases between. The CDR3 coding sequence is TGTGCCAGCAGCTTAGAAGCGACCTCACTCTACGAGCAGTACTTC. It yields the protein CASSLEATSLYEQYF.

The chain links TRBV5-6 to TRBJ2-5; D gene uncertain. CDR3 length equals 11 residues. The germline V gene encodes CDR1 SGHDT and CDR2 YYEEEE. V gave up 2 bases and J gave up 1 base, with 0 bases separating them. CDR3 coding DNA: TGTGCCAGCAGCTTCCAAGAGACCCAGTACTTC. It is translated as CASSFQETQYF.

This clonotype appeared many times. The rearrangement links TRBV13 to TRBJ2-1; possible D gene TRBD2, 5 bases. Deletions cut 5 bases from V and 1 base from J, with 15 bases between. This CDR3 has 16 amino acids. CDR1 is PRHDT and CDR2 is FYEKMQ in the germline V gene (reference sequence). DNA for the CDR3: TGTGCCAGCAGCACCCAGCGAGGGCCTTCCTACAATGAGCAGTTCTTC. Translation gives CASSTQRGPSYNEQFF. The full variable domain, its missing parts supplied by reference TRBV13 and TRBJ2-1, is AAGVIQSPRHLIKEKRETATLKCYPIPRHDTVYWYQQGPGQDPQFLISFYEKMQSDKGSIPDRFSAQQFSDYHSELNMSSLELGDSALYFCASSTQRGPSYNEQFFGPGTRLTVL.

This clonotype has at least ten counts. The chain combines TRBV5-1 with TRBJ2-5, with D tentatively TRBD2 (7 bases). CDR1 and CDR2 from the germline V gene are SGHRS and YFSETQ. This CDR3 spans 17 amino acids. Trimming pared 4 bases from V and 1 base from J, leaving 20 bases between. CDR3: CASSPLGGRATQETQYF. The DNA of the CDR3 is TGCGCCAGCAGCCCTCTAGGGGGGAGGGCGACCCAAGAGACCCAGTACTTC.

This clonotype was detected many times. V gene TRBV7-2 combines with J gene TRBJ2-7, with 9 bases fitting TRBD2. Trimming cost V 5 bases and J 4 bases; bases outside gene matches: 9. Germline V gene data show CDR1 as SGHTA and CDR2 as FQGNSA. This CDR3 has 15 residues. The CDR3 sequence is CASSPSSGRNYEQYF. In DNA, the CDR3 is TGTGCCAGCAGCCCAAGTAGCGGGAGAAATTACGAGCAGTACTTC.

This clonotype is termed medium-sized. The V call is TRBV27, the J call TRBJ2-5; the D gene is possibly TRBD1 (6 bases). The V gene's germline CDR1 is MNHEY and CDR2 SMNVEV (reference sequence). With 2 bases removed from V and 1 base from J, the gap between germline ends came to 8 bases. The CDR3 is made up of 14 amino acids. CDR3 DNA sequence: TGTGCCAGCAGTTTAAGGGGGATCCAAGAGACCCAGTACTTC. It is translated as CASSLRGIQETQYF.

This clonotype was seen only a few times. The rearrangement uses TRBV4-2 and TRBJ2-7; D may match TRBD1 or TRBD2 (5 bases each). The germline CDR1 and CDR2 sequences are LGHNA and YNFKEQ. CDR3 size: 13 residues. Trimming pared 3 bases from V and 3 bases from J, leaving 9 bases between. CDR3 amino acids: CASSQGTGYEQYF. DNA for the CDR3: TGTGCCAGCAGCCAGGGGACGGGCTACGAGCAGTACTTC.

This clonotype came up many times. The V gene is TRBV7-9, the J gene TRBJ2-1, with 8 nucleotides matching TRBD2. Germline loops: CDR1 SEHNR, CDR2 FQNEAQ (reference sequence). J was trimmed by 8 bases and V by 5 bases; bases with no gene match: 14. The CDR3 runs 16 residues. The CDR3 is CASSPLGSGGRDEQFF. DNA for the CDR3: TGTGCCAGCAGCCCCCTAGGTTCGGGAGGGCGGGATGAGCAGTTCTTC. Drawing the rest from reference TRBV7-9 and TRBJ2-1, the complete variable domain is DTGVSQNPRHKITKRGQNVTFRCDPISEHNRLYWYRQTLGQGPEFLTYFQNEAQLEKSRLLSDRFSAERPKGSFSTLEIQRTEQGDSAMYLCASSPLGSGGRDEQFFGPGTRLTVL.

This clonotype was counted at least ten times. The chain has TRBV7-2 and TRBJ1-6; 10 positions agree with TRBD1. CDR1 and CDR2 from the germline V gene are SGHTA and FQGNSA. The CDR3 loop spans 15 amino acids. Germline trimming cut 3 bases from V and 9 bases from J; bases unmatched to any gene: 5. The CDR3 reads CASSFLGQGSSPLHF. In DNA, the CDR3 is TGTGCCAGCAGCTTTTTGGGACAGGGGAGTTCACCCCTCCACTTT.

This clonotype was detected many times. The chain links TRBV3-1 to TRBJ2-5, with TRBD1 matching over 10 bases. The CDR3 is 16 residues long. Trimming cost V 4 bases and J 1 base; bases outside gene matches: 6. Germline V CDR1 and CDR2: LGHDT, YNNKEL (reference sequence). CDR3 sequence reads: CASSPYRTGGQETQYF. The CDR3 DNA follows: TGTGCCAGCAGCCCCTACAGGACAGGGGGCCAAGAGACCCAGTACTTC.

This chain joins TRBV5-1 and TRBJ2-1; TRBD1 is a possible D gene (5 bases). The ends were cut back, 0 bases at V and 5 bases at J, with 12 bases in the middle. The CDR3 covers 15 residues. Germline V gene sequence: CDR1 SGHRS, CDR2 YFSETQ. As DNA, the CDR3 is TGCGCCAGCAGCTTGGAGGGGCCTCCCCACAATGAGCAGTTCTTC. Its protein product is CASSLEGPPHNEQFF.

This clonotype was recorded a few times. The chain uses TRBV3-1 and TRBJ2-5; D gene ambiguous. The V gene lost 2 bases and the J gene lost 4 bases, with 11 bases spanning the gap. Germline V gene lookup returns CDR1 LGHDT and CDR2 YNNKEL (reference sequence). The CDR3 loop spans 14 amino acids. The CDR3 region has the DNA TGTGCCAGCAGCCAATTTGTCGCGTCAGAGACCCAGTACTTC. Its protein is CASSQFVASETQYF.

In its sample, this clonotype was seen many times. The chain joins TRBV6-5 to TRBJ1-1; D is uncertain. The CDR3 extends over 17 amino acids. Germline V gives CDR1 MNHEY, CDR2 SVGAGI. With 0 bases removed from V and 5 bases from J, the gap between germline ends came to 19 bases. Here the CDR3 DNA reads TGTGCCAGCAGTTACTCGAGGCCAGCGCATCCGATGACTGAAGCTTTCTTT. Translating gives CASSYSRPAHPMTEAFF.

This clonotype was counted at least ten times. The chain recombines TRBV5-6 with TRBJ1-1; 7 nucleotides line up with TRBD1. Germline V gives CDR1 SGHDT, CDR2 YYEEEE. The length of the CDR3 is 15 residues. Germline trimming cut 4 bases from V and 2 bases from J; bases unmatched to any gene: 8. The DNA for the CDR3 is TGTGCCAGCAGCGGAACAGGGGACCCTAACACTGAAGCTTTCTTT. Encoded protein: CASSGTGDPNTEAFF.

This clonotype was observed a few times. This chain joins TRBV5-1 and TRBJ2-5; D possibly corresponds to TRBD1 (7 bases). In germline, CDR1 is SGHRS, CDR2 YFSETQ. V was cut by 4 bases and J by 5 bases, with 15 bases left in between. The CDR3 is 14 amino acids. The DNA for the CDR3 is TGCGCCAGCAGCATCGGCCAGGGGGGCGAGACCCAGTACTTC. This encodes CASSIGQGGETQYF.

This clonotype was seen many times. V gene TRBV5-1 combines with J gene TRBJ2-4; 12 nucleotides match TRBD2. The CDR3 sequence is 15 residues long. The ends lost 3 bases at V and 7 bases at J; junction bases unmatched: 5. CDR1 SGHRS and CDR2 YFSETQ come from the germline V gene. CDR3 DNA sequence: TGCGCCAGCAGCTCCGGACTAGCGGGAATCAACATTCAGTACTTC. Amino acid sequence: CASSSGLAGINIQYF.

The CDR3: CASSYGTSGRADTQYF. In nucleotides, the CDR3 is TGTGCCAGCAGCTACGGGACTAGCGGAAGGGCAGATACGCAGTATTTT. The V gene is TRBV6-2 or TRBV6-3, the J gene TRBJ2-3; 11 bases match TRBD2. Per the germline V gene, CDR1 is MNHEY and CDR2 is SVGEGT. The CDR3 covers 16 residues. The V segment lost 6 bases and the J segment 4 bases; nucleotides outside the gene matches: 9.

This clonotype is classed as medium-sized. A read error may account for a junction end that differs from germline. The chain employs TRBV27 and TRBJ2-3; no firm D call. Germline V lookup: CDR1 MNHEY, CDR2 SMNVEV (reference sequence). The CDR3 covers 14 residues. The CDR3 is CASSLSSTTDTQYF. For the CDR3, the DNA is TGTGCCAGCAGTCTATCTAGTACCACAGATACGCAGTATTTT.

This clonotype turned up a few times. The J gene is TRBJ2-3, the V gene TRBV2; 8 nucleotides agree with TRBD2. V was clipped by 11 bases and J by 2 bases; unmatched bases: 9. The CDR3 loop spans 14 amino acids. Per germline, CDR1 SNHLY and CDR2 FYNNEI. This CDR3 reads CARGGRLPTDTQYF. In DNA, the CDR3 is TGTGCCCGCGGGGGGCGGCTGCCCACAGATACGCAGTATTTT.

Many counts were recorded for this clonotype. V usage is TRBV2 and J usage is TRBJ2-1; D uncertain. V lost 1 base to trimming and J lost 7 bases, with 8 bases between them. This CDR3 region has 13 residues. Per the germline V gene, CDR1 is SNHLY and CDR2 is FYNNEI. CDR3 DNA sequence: TGTGCCAGCAGTGAAGAGGGTTGGAATGAGCAGTTCTTC. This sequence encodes CASSEEGWNEQFF.

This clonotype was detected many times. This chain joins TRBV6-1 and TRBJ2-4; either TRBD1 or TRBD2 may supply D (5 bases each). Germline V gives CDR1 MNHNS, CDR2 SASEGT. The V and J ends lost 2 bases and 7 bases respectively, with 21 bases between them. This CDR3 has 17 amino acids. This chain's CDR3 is CASSESRSSRWGNIQYF. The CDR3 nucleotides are TGTGCCAGCAGTGAAAGTCGCTCCTCCCGGTGGGGGAACATTCAGTACTTC.

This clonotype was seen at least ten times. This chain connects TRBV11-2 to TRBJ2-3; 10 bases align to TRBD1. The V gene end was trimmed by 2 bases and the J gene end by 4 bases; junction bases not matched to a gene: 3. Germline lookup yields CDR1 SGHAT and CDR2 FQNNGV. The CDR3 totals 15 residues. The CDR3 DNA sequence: TGTGCCAGCAGCTTATGGACAGGGGGATCAGATACGCAGTATTTT. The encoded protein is CASSLWTGGSDTQYF.

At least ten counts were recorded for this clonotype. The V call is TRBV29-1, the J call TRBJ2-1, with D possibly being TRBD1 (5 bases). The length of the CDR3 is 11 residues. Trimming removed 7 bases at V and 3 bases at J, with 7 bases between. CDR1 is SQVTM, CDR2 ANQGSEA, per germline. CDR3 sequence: CSADSYNEQFF. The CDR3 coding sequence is TGCAGCGCCGACAGCTACAATGAGCAGTTCTTC.